These 11 T cell receptor beta chains originate from one sample sequenced in a study of CD8 T cells in Susac syndrome (dated 2019 in TCRdb). Receptor amplification or capture employed the immunoSEQ multiplex PCR assay. RNA was extracted with the RNeasy kit and about 0.5 to 1 ug was reverse transcribed using random hexamers. TCRdb reprocessing: public reads trimmed at Q25 with fastp, clones called with MiXCR, in-frame beta chains kept. Rows with one shared CDR3 protein collapse into an entry with the most common genes and DNA. This sample is represented by about 100,000 distinct CDR3 sequences; nearly 97% of them were singletons. Around 0.3% of the sample goes to the ten largest clones. Material for sequencing was CD8+ T cells from PBMCs. The receptors stem from a human donor with Susac syndrome.

The J gene is TRBJ2-3, the V gene TRBV14; no clear D. Germline-derived CDR1 and CDR2 are SGHDN and FVKESK. The CDR3 is 17 residues long. Deletions cut 0 bases from V and 3 bases from J, with 16 bases between. As DNA, the CDR3 is TGTGCCAGCAGCCAAGAGGTGGGCTACCTAACAACAGATACGCAGTATTTT. Amino acid sequence: CASSQEVGYLTTDTQYF.

The rearrangement joins TRBV25-1 to TRBJ2-1; D is tentatively TRBD1 or TRBD2 (5 bases each). The CDR3 has 13 residues. The V end lost 2 bases, the J end lost 5 bases, and 7 bases lay between the germline ends. From germline, CDR1 is MGHDK and CDR2 SYGVNS. CDR3 DNA: TGTGCCAGCAGTGAAGGGGGTCACAATGAGCAGTTCTTC. Its translation is CASSEGGHNEQFF.

This chain connects TRBV29-1 to TRBJ1-6, with D unresolved. Germline V CDR1 and CDR2: SQVTM, ANQGSEA. This CDR3 has 14 residues. The V and J ends lost 6 bases and 7 bases respectively, with 16 bases between them. The CDR3 reads CSVRTDELNSPLHF. In DNA, the CDR3 is TGCAGCGTCCGGACCGACGAGCTAAATTCACCCCTCCACTTT.

This rearrangement joins TRBV12-3 or TRBV12-4 to TRBJ1-2; 7 bases agree with TRBD1. The CDR3 extends over 12 amino acids. V shed 6 bases and J 8 bases; nucleotides not matched to a gene: 6. The CDR3 spells CASSRTGGGYTF. CDR3 nucleotide sequence: TGTGCCAGCAGCAGGACAGGTGGAGGCTACACCTTC.

The genes are TRBV21-1 and TRBJ2-3; TRBD2, the D gene given by the table, was not confirmed from the DNA. TRBV21-1 is shown as a pseudogene. The CDR3 consists of 16 residues. Here the CDR3 reads CASSNDRGPRTDTQYF. CDR3 bases: TGTGCCAGCAGCAACGACAGAGGGCCCCGCACAGATACGCAGTATTTT.

In this sample, this clonotype turned up once. This chain connects TRBV9 to TRBJ2-7; tentatively, D is TRBD2 (5 bases). CDR3 length equals 15 residues. With 0 bases removed from V and 0 bases from J, the gap between germline ends came to 10 bases. The germline V gene has CDR1 SGDLS and CDR2 YYNGEE. The CDR3 reads CASSVGSADSYEQYF. The CDR3 DNA reads as TGTGCCAGCAGCGTAGGTAGCGCCGACTCCTACGAGCAGTACTTC.

The chain employs TRBV6-5 and TRBJ1-2; D is undetermined. There are 16 residues in the CDR3. Trimming pared 0 bases from V and 5 bases from J, leaving 16 bases between. Germline-derived CDR1 and CDR2 are MNHEY and SVGAGI. The CDR3 here is CASSYSSVGLTYGYTF. The CDR3 DNA reads as TGTGCCAGCAGTTACTCATCCGTTGGTCTGACATATGGCTACACCTTC.

The genes are TRBV14 and TRBJ2-2; D remains ambiguous. V lost 0 bases, J lost 6 bases, and 11 bases lay in between. Germline lookup yields CDR1 SGHDN and CDR2 FVKESK. The CDR3 loop spans 15 amino acids. In DNA, the CDR3 is TGTGCCAGCAGCCAAGATGATACCTCCCCCGGGGAGCTGTTTTTT. This codes for CASSQDDTSPGELFF.

This chain uses TRBV6-6 with TRBJ1-3; 9 bases align to TRBD1. The CDR3 runs to 13 residues. The germline gives CDR1 MNHNY, CDR2 SVGAGI (reference sequence). The V segment lost 5 bases and the J segment 6 bases; nucleotides outside the gene matches: 2. This CDR3 is CASSRQGENTIYF. Written as DNA, the CDR3 is TGTGCCAGCAGTCGACAGGGGGAAAACACCATATATTTT.

The chain links TRBV5-1 to TRBJ1-2; maybe TRBD1 (5 bases). This CDR3 has 12 amino acids. From germline, CDR1 is SGHRS and CDR2 YFSETQ. Deletions cut 6 bases from V and 4 bases from J, with 10 bases between. The CDR3 region has the DNA TGCGCCAGCACCGACAGTTTCTATGGCTACACCTTC. Its translation is CASTDSFYGYTF.

On this clonotype itself: At one end, the junction sequence differs from germline, possibly due to a read error. The chain is built from TRBV7-7 and TRBJ2-2; D ambiguous. The germline V gene has CDR1 SSHAT and CDR2 FNYEAQ (reference sequence). The length of the CDR3 is 16 residues. The CDR3 protein is CASSPGRMINTGELFF. The CDR3 DNA follows: TGTGCTAGCAGCCCCGGACGGATGATAAACACCGGGGAGCTGTTTTTT.